Presented here are 3 T cell receptor beta chains from one specimen sequenced in a study of vaccination and CD4 T cells after COVID-19. These receptors' targets are unknown. The treatment denotes: approximately 11-day PBMC culture with coronavirus spike peptide pools or control peptides (ViraFEST assay). Once obtained from cultured CD4+ T cells, the DNA was sequenced using the Oncomine TCR Beta short-read assay. Via MiXCR, TCRdb re-called the PCR reads, giving one row per CDR3 protein. Seen here are under 25,000 distinct CDR3 sequences, roughly 40% observed once, and the top ten hold around 8.3%. The starting material was CD4+ T cells from blood, cultured in vitro, obtained after SARS-CoV-2 vaccination. The receptors come from a human donor who had recovered from COVID-19.

This clonotype has just a few counts. V and J are TRBV20-1 and TRBJ1-1; no definite D call. The CDR3 length is 13 residues. V was shortened by 2 bases and J by 0 bases, with 7 bases between the two germline ends. The germline CDR1 and CDR2 sequences are DFQATT and SNEGSKA (reference sequence). This CDR3 reads CSARKGLNTEAFF. The CDR3 DNA sequence: TGCAGTGCTAGAAAAGGATTGAACACTGAAGCTTTCTTT.

This clonotype was observed a handful of times. V usage is TRBV6-2 or TRBV6-3 and J usage is TRBJ1-1, with TRBD1 matching 8 bases. The CDR3 sequence is 13 residues long. J was trimmed by 6 bases and V by 9 bases; bases with no gene match: 9. Germline-derived CDR1 and CDR2 are MNHEY and SVGEGT. CDR3 sequence: CASITGGIAEAFF. The CDR3, as DNA: TGTGCCAGTATTACAGGGGGGATAGCTGAAGCTTTCTTT.

By share, this clonotype counts as medium-sized. This chain uses TRBV20-1 with TRBJ2-5, with D perhaps TRBD1 or TRBD2 (5 bases each). The CDR3 sequence is 13 residues long. CDR1 and CDR2 from the germline V gene are DFQATT and SNEGSKA (reference sequence). V was clipped by 5 bases and J by 4 bases, with 14 bases between them. CDR3 region: CSARRRGGETQYF. DNA of the CDR3: TGCAGTGCTCGCCGCCGGGGCGGAGAGACCCAGTACTTC.